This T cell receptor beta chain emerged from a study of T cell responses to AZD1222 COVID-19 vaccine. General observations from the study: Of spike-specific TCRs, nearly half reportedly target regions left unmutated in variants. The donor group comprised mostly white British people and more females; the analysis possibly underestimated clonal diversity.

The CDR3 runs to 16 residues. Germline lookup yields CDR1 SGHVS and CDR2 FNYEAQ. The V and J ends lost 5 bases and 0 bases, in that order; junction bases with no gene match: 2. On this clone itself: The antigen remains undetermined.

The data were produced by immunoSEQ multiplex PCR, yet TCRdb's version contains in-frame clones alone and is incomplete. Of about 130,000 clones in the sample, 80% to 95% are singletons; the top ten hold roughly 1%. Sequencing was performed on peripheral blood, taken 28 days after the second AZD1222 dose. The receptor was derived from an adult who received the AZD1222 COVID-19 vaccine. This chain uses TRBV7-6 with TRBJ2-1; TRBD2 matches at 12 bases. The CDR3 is CASSVTSGGSYNEQFF. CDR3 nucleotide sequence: TGTGCCAGCAGCGTGACTAGCGGGGGCTCCTACAATGAGCAGTTCTTC.